The 16 T cell receptor beta chains presented below share a single source sample, sequenced in a study of blood T cell repertoires in COVID-19 (dated by TCRdb to the early 2020s). The method behind the library was the immunoSEQ multiplex PCR assay. TCRdb took this table from immuneACCESS and kept in-frame rearrangements with V and J called. Such tables lack part of the clones; where checked against another copy, unresolved V genes explain under half of the gap, and the rest is unexplained. The sample table records about 300,000 clones; approximately 91% of these occur just once. The ten largest clones add up to 1.5% to 2% of the sample. The sample comprised PBMCs or T cells enriched from blood (not recorded which). Receptors were obtained from a middle-aged woman who had recovered from COVID-19.

The chain uses TRBV29-1 and TRBJ1-1, with TRBD1 as a possible D gene (5 bases). Germline CDR1 and CDR2: SQVTM and ANQGSEA. Trimming removed 4 bases from V and 2 bases from J, with 17 bases in between. The CDR3 has 15 residues. DNA of the CDR3: TGCAGCGTTGCTTCCCAGGGAACCATAAACACTGAAGCTTTCTTT. This codes for CSVASQGTINTEAFF.

This rearrangement joins TRBV6-5 to TRBJ2-5; 10 bases fit TRBD1. V was clipped by 6 bases and J by 5 bases; unmatched bases: 6. The CDR3 sequence is 14 residues long. The germline CDR1 and CDR2 sequences are MNHEY and SVGAGI. The CDR3 coding sequence is TGTGCCAGCAGATGGGACAGGGGCGATGAGACCCAGTACTTC. As protein: CASRWDRGDETQYF.

The chain joins TRBV11-2 to TRBJ2-7; D might be TRBD2 (6 bases). The ends were cut back, 4 bases at V and 0 bases at J, with 25 bases in the middle. The CDR3 totals 19 residues. Germline-derived CDR1 and CDR2 are SGHAT and FQNNGV. The chain's CDR3 is CASSSATIAWRDLSYEQYF. In DNA form, the CDR3 reads TGTGCCAGCAGCTCCGCCACTATAGCATGGCGGGATCTCTCCTACGAGCAGTACTTC.

The rearrangement links TRBV6-5 to TRBJ1-5; D remains unclear. CDR3 length: 13 residues. V gave up 6 bases and J gave up 5 bases, with 11 bases separating them. CDR1 and CDR2 (germline): MNHEY, SVGAGI. CDR3 sequence reads: CASSLLLDQPQHF. The CDR3 DNA reads TGTGCCAGCAGCCTACTCTTAGATCAGCCCCAGCATTTT.

The J gene is TRBJ2-4, the V gene TRBV6-2 or TRBV6-3, with 11 nucleotides matching TRBD1. Germline V gene sequence: CDR1 MNHEY, CDR2 SVGEGT. V trimming: 2 bases; J trimming: 4 bases; junction bases outside the gene matches: 10. This CDR3 has 18 amino acids. The CDR3 here is CASSYPAGQGVDKNIQYF. The CDR3 nucleotides are TGTGCCAGCAGTTACCCCGCGGGACAGGGGGTTGATAAAAACATTCAGTACTTC.

The table lists this clone with a count of one. The chain couples TRBV19 to TRBJ2-1, with TRBD2 matching over 8 bases. The germline CDR1 and CDR2 sequences are LNHDA and SQIVND (reference sequence). This CDR3 is 16 amino acids long. Trimming at V came to 3 bases and at J to 0 bases, leaving 4 bases not matched to a gene. The CDR3 sequence: CASSISGESSYNEQFF. The CDR3 DNA follows: TGTGCCAGTAGTATTAGCGGGGAAAGCTCCTACAATGAGCAGTTCTTC.

The rearrangement joins TRBV2 to TRBJ2-1; 12 bases are shared with TRBD1. J gave up 7 bases and V 6 bases, and 4 bases lay outside the gene matches. Germline V lookup: CDR1 SNHLY, CDR2 FYNNEI. The CDR3 covers 14 residues. The CDR3 bases are TGTGCCAGCAGAAAGGGACAGGGGGCAAATGAGCAGTTCTTC. This sequence encodes CASRKGQGANEQFF.

The V gene is TRBV5-4, the J gene TRBJ2-7; weak D call: TRBD2 (5 bases). This CDR3 region has 13 residues. Germline CDR1 and CDR2: SGHNT and YYREEE (reference sequence). Trimming stripped 2 bases from V and 7 bases from J, with 13 bases between. Here the CDR3 DNA reads TGTGCCAGCAGCTTCGATAGCGAGGGTGAGCAGTACTTC. It encodes CASSFDSEGEQYF. Full variable domain (remainder filled in from reference TRBV5-4 and TRBJ2-7): ETGVTQSPTHLIKTRGQQVTLRCSSQSGHNTVSWYQQALGQGPQFIFQYYREEENGRGNFPPRFSGLQFPNYSSELNVNALELDDSALYLCASSFDSEGEQYFGPGTRLTVT.

The V gene is TRBV9, the J gene TRBJ2-1; D perhaps matches TRBD2 (6 bases). The V gene lost 0 bases and the J gene lost 5 bases, with 12 bases spanning the gap. In germline, CDR1 is SGDLS, CDR2 YYNGEE. The CDR3 has 15 amino acids. The CDR3 nucleotides are TGTGCCAGCAGCGTAGGGGGGGTTTTAGACAATGAGCAGTTCTTC. Translation gives CASSVGGVLDNEQFF.

The V and J genes are TRBV24-1 and TRBJ2-1; 7 positions match TRBD2. V shed 6 bases, J shed 6 bases, and the junction held 4 bases outside the gene matches. Germline-derived CDR1 and CDR2 are KGHDR and SFDVKD. The CDR3 covers 13 residues. DNA of the CDR3: TGTGCCACCAGTCTTGGGAGGGGCAATGAGCAGTTCTTC. Translation gives CATSLGRGNEQFF.

The J gene is TRBJ2-1, the V gene TRBV3-1 (or the pseudogene TRBV3-2); 8 positions match TRBD2. After removal of 1 base from V and 9 bases from J, the junction contained 5 bases not matched to a gene. This CDR3 has 14 amino acids. Germline CDR1 is LGHDT and CDR2 is YNNKEL (reference sequence). The CDR3 protein is CASSQVSSGAEQFF. DNA of the CDR3: TGTGCCAGCAGCCAAGTTAGTAGCGGGGCTGAGCAGTTCTTC.

V and J are TRBV28 and TRBJ2-1; D might be TRBD1 (7 bases). The germline V gene encodes CDR1 MDHEN and CDR2 SYDVKM. The V gene lost 4 bases and the J gene lost 6 bases, with 13 bases spanning the gap. This CDR3 contains 14 residues. CDR3 protein: CASSWGTAGNEQFF. The DNA for the CDR3 is TGTGCCAGCAGTTGGGGGACAGCGGGCAATGAGCAGTTCTTC.

The chain links TRBV2 to TRBJ1-2, with D perhaps TRBD1 (6 bases). Trimming pared 5 bases from V and 3 bases from J, leaving 10 bases between. The CDR3 extends over 13 amino acids. Per the germline V gene, CDR1 is SNHLY and CDR2 is FYNNEI. The CDR3 reads CASSRQADYGYTF. The CDR3 nucleotides are TGTGCCAGCAGTAGACAGGCGGACTATGGCTACACCTTC.

This sequence joins TRBV6-5 and TRBJ2-5; weak D call: TRBD2 (5 bases). Trimming took off 6 bases at V and 0 bases at J, with 11 bases between the two ends. This CDR3 is 14 amino acids long. CDR1 is MNHEY, CDR2 SVGAGI, per germline. Written as DNA, the CDR3 is TGTGCCAGCAGCCGAGAGGGAAACCAAGAGACCCAGTACTTC. Translated: CASSREGNQETQYF.

The chain carries TRBV6-5 and TRBJ1-2; TRBD1 matches 9 bases. Germline-derived CDR1 and CDR2 are MNHEY and SVGAGI. This CDR3 spans 15 amino acids. J gave up 0 bases and V 6 bases, and 5 bases lay outside the gene matches. The CDR3 reads CASSQTGGPNYGYTF. The DNA for the CDR3 is TGTGCCAGCAGCCAGACAGGGGGGCCTAACTATGGCTACACCTTC.

The chain has TRBV7-2 and TRBJ2-3; tentatively, D is TRBD2 (5 bases). The CDR3 loop spans 14 amino acids. The germline V gene encodes CDR1 SGHTA and CDR2 FQGNSA. V was shortened by 6 bases and J by 1 base, with 11 bases between the two germline ends. The CDR3 loop is CASRDTRGTDTQYF. DNA of the CDR3: TGTGCCAGCAGGGATACTAGGGGCACAGATACGCAGTATTTT.